This TCR beta chain was recorded in a study of Graves' ophthalmopathy and Graves' hyperthyroidism. Study-wide points: In blood, most expanded thyroid clonotypes above 0.001 frequency were also detected.

Germline V gene sequence: CDR1 WSHSY, CDR2 SAAADI. After removal of 6 bases from V and 0 bases from J, the junction contained 5 bases not matched to a gene. The CDR3 loop spans 16 amino acids. RNA transcripts yielded amplified TCR beta CDR3 regions. After a first-round RT-PCR with HTBI primers, a second-round multiplex PCR was run. TCRdb used MiXCR to reprocess the multiplex PCR reads, holding one entry per CDR3 protein. This table holds approximately 540,000 distinct CDR3 sequences, about 40% found once. About this clonotype itself: Its specificity is unknown.

Sequenced: peripheral blood or thyroid tissue (not recorded which). The gene calls are TRBV10-2 and TRBJ2-3; 11 bases are a match to TRBD2. The receptor comes from an adult man with Graves' hyperthyroidism. CDR3 region: CASRRLAGTSTDTQYF. The DNA of the CDR3 is TGCGCCAGCAGAAGACTAGCGGGGACTAGCACAGATACGCAGTATTTT.